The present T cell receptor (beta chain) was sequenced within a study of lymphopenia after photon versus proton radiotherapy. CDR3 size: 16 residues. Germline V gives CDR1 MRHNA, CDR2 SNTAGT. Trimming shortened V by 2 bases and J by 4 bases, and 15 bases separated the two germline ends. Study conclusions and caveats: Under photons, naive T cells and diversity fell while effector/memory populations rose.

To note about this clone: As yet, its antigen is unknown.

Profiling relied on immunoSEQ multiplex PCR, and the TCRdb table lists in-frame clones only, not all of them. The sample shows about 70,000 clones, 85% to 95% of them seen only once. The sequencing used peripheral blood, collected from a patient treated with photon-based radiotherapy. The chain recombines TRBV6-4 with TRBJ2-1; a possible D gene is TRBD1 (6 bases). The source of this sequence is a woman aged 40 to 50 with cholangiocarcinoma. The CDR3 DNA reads TGTGCCAGCAGTGACGGCCTTGGACAGAATTACAATGAGCAGTTCTTC. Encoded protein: CASSDGLGQNYNEQFF.